These T cell receptor beta chains were read from a single sample in a study of cytomegalovirus exposure and HLA in healthy donors. TCRdb's table, derived via immunoSEQ multiplex PCR, lists solely in-frame clones and lacks some. The sample comprises about 110,000 clones, almost 70% of which are singletons, and roughly 3% rests with the top ten. Input material: PBMCs. Receptors were obtained from a young man in good health and CMV-seronegative. Both conserved end residues are part of each CDR3. The D gene is left open where the match is weak. A clone size is listed for some rows: how often the clone was seen (once, few, many), or a class if it is expanded.

D gene	clone size	J gene	V gene	CDR3 protein	CDR3 DNA
.	.	TRBJ1-1	TRBV5-1	CASSLDGGPGAFF	TGCGCCAGCAGCTTGGACGGCGGCCCGGGGGCTTTCTTT
.	.	TRBJ2-3	TRBV9	CASSVETSGSDTQYF	TGTGCCAGCAGCGTAGAGACTAGTGGCTCAGATACGCAGTATTTT
TRBD2	few	TRBJ2-7	TRBV4-3	CASSRTSGNYEQYF	TGCGCCAGCAGTCGGACTAGCGGGAACTACGAGCAGTACTTC
TRBD1	.	TRBJ2-7	TRBV27	CASREGTGGQKQYF	TGTGCCAGCAGAGAAGGGACAGGGGGGCAAAAGCAGTACTTC
.	.	TRBJ1-2	TRBV2	CASSLIGSGYGYTF	TGTGCCAGCAGTCTTATCGGGTCTGGCTATGGCTACACCTTC
TRBD1	.	TRBJ1-2	TRBV28	CASSVGQGPYGYTF	TGTGCCAGCAGCGTTGGACAGGGCCCTTATGGCTACACCTTC
TRBD2	.	TRBJ2-1	TRBV12-5	CASAPGLAERPYNEQFF	TGTGCTAGTGCCCCCGGACTAGCGGAGCGTCCCTACAATGAGCAGTTCTTC
.	.	TRBJ1-5	TRBV28	CASRPTGSRQPQHF	TGTGCCAGCAGACCTACAGGATCTAGGCAGCCCCAGCATTTT
TRBD1	.	TRBJ1-2	TRBV9	CASRPTGTAYGYTF	TGTGCCAGCAGACCAACCGGGACAGCTTATGGCTACACCTTC
.	.	TRBJ1-4	TRBV5-4	CASSSINRAGVEKLFF	TGTGCCAGCAGCTCCATTAACAGGGCCGGGGTTGAAAAACTGTTTTTT
TRBD1	.	TRBJ2-7	TRBV7-2	CASSPGTGDYEQYF	TGTGCCAGCAGCCCCGGGACAGGGGACTACGAGCAGTACTTC
.	.	TRBJ1-1	TRBV5-1	CASSLLLQGNTEAFF	TGCGCCAGCAGCTTGCTATTACAGGGCAACACTGAAGCTTTCTTT
.	.	TRBJ2-3	TRBV2	CATGEIGGSTDTQYF	TGTGCCACGGGGGAAATAGGCGGTAGCACAGATACGCAGTATTTT
.	.	TRBJ1-5	TRBV19	CASSENRYQPQHF	TGTGCCAGTAGTGAGAACAGATATCAGCCCCAGCATTTT
TRBD2	.	TRBJ2-1	TRBV5-4	CASSSKSGTINEQFF	TGTGCCAGCAGCTCCAAAAGCGGGACCATCAATGAGCAGTTCTTC
.	few	TRBJ1-4	TRBV2	CASSETGTKNEKLFF	TGTGCCAGCAGTGAAACAGGGACTAAAAATGAAAAACTGTTTTTT
.	.	TRBJ2-6	TRBV7-2	CASSTGISGANVLTF	TGTGCCAGCTCCACAGGTATTTCTGGGGCCAACGTCCTGACTTTC
.	few	TRBJ2-2	TRBV7-6	CASSFTVDWGGELFF	TGTGCCAGCAGCTTCACCGTGGACTGGGGCGGGGAGCTGTTTTTT
TRBD2	.	TRBJ2-1	TRBV7-8	CASSLRLAGGPRYVSSYNEQFF	TGTGCCAGCAGCTTACGACTAGCGGGAGGGCCCCGCTACGTTAGCTCCTACAATGAGCAGTTCTTC
.	.	TRBJ2-7	TRBV4-2	CASSQEDGEAYEQYF	TGTGCCAGCAGCCAAGAGGACGGGGAGGCCTACGAGCAGTACTTC
.	.	TRBJ2-1	TRBV5-4	CASSKELNSYNEQFF	TGTGCCAGCAGCAAAGAACTCAACTCCTACAATGAGCAGTTCTTC
TRBD1	.	TRBJ1-5	TRBV5-1	CASRIGTASNQPQHF	TGCGCCAGCCGCATAGGGACAGCCTCAAATCAGCCCCAGCATTTT
TRBD1	few	TRBJ1-6	TRBV12-5	CASETGTGLSPLHF	TGTGCTAGTGAGACCGGGACAGGGTTATCACCCCTCCACTTT
.	.	TRBJ2-5	TRBV13	CASSLEGGTQYF	TGTGCCAGCAGCTTAGAGGGAGGGACCCAGTACTTC
TRBD1	.	TRBJ2-2	TRBV28	CASRGTGSAGELFF	TGTGCCAGCAGAGGGACAGGGAGTGCCGGGGAGCTGTTTTTT
.	once	TRBJ1-1	TRBV5-1	CASSFGREDTEAFF	TGCGCCAGCAGCTTTGGCAGGGAAGACACTGAAGCTTTCTTT
.	.	TRBJ1-5	TRBV19	CASSIAQGGQPQHF	TGTGCCAGTAGTATAGCACAGGGCGGTCAGCCCCAGCATTTT
TRBD1	.	TRBJ1-4	TRBV5-5	CASSERDRGNEKLFF	TGTGCCAGCAGCGAAAGGGACAGGGGAAATGAAAAACTGTTTTTT
.	.	TRBJ1-2	TRBV11-1	CASSPTVNYGYTF	TGTGCCAGCAGCCCGACAGTGAACTATGGCTACACCTTC
.	.	TRBJ2-3	TRBV9	CASSISGLPTDTQYF	TGTGCCAGCAGCATTTCAGGACTACCGACAGATACGCAGTATTTT
.	.	TRBJ2-1	TRBV11-2	CASSLGGPGRQEQFF	TGTGCCAGCAGCTTAGGGGGGCCCGGGAGGCAGGAGCAGTTCTTC
.	.	TRBJ2-1	TRBV6-5	CASSYSGGPNNEQFF	TGTGCCAGCAGTTACTCGGGGGGGCCGAACAATGAGCAGTTCTTC
.	few	TRBJ2-5	TRBV11-1	CASSSRRTQYF	TGTGCCAGCAGCTCCCGGAGGACCCAGTACTTC
TRBD2	few	TRBJ2-1	TRBV7-2	CASSLRPGLAGDYEQFF	TGTGCCAGCAGCTTACGTCCGGGACTAGCGGGAGATTATGAGCAGTTCTTC
TRBD1	.	TRBJ1-1	TRBV6-5	CASSYTGVTEAFF	TGTGCCAGCAGTTACACAGGGGTCACTGAAGCTTTCTTT
.	.	TRBJ2-3	TRBV7-3	CASGAGGTDTQYF	TGTGCCAGCGGGGCAGGTGGTACAGATACGCAGTATTTT
.	.	TRBJ2-7	TRBV7-2	CASSLTVSSYEQYF	TGTGCCAGCAGCTTAACGGTGAGCTCCTACGAGCAGTACTTC
.	once	TRBJ1-5	TRBV7-2	CASSSINQPQHF	TGTGCCAGCAGTTCTATAAATCAGCCCCAGCATTTT